This T cell receptor (beta chain) was sequenced during a study of CD8+CD57+ T cells in acquired aplastic anemia. Study-level background: Sorted CD4+ and CD8+ cells gave an average of roughly 3 ug of DNA.

The germline V gene encodes CDR1 SGHTA and CDR2 FQGNSA. The CDR3 totals 11 residues. Points on this clonotype: A junction boundary mismatches the germline segment, possibly from a read error.

Using genomic DNA as the template, TCR beta VDJ and CDR3 profiling was carried out. A single record per CDR3 protein comes from TCRdb applying MiXCR to the reads. The table lists some 290,000 distinct CDR3 sequences, 45% to 70% of them singletons. The chain employs TRBV7-2 and TRBJ2-5; D possibly uses TRBD1 or TRBD2 (5 bases each). Source material: sorted CD4+, CD8+, or CD8+CD57+ T cells (not recorded which) from PBMCs. This TCR derives from a human donor with severe aplastic anemia or a healthy control (not recorded which). CDR3 in amino acids: CASSHMGTQHF. CDR3 coding DNA: TGTGCCAGCAGCCACATGGGGACCCAGCACTTC.